One and the same sample provided the 26 T cell receptor beta chains below, sequenced in a study of blood T cells in healthy people across ages (dated by TCRdb to about 2015). The protocol used for the library was 5' RACE. Sequencing instrument: Illumina HiSeq 2500. A second about 7 to 11 cycle PCR used a sample-barcoded 5' primer and a J-beta primer mix. TCRdb reanalyzed the raw reads on its own, using fastp at Q25 for trimming and MiXCR for clone calling, and kept in-frame beta chains. Duplicate CDR3 protein sequences are folded into a single record with the most common DNA and genes. Within this sample are about 1,600,000 distinct CDR3 sequences, with around 39% of them counted one time only. 7% to 9% of the sample is taken by the ten largest. The material sequenced was blood. All receptors come from a woman younger than 35 in good health.

The chain has TRBV2 and TRBJ2-1; 11 bases agree with TRBD2. CDR3 length: 20 residues. Germline CDR1 and CDR2: SNHLY and FYNNEI. V trimming: 0 bases; J trimming: 14 bases; junction bases outside the gene matches: 24. The CDR3 bases are TGTGCCAGCAGTGAAGCGCGGGCTAGCGGGAGGACAACCAAATTATTAATTGAGTTCTTC. Residues: CASSEARASGRTTKLLIEFF.

V gene TRBV12-3 or TRBV12-4 combines with J gene TRBJ2-3; the D is unclear. The length of the CDR3 is 16 residues. The V end was cut by 7 bases, the J end by 1 base, with 18 bases between. CDR3 coding DNA: TGTGCCAGCATCCCCACGTGGTCCGAGGGCACAGATACGCAGTATTTT. Encoded protein: CASIPTWSEGTDTQYF.

CDR3 residues: CSAGTSACEQYF. CDR3 in DNA: TGCAGTGCTGGGACTAGCGCCTGTGAGCAGTACTTC. The chain joins TRBV20-1 to TRBJ2-7; TRBD2 matches 10 bases. V shed 5 bases, J shed 7 bases, and the junction held 5 bases outside the gene matches. This CDR3 comprises 12 residues. Germline CDR1 is DFQATT and CDR2 is SNEGSKA (reference sequence).

J is TRBJ2-1 and V is TRBV20-1; D possibly uses TRBD1 or TRBD2 (5 bases each). The CDR3 is 15 amino acids. V lost 3 bases to trimming and J lost 2 bases, with 14 bases between them. Germline CDR1 and CDR2: DFQATT and SNEGSKA (reference sequence). Written as DNA, the CDR3 is TGCAGTGCTAGCCCCCCGGGGCTAGCCTACAATGAGCAGTTCTTC. Translation gives CSASPPGLAYNEQFF.

This chain links TRBV7-2 with TRBJ1-1; unclear D gene. Trimming removed 5 bases from V and 6 bases from J, with 22 bases in between. Germline V gene data show CDR1 as SGHTA and CDR2 as FQGNSA. The CDR3 consists of 16 residues. The CDR3 sequence is CASSPHRTGLGAEAFF. The CDR3 DNA reads TGTGCCAGCAGCCCCCACCGGACTGGGCTCGGGGCTGAAGCTTTCTTT.

Of note for this clonotype: Mismatch with germline at one junction end may stem from a read error. The chain uses TRBV5-1 and TRBJ1-1, with D perhaps matching TRBD1 (6 bases). The CDR3 consists of 14 residues. In germline, CDR1 is SGHRS, CDR2 YFSETQ. CDR3 DNA sequence: TGCGCCAGCAGCTCACAGGGTAGTTACACTGAAACTTTCTTT. This codes for CASSSQGSYTETFF.

This clonotype turned up a few times. This chain uses TRBV12-3 or TRBV12-4 with TRBJ2-1, with D possibly TRBD2 on 6 matching bases. Between the trimmed V and J ends, which lost 7 bases and 0 bases, there was a span of 10 bases. The CDR3 runs 14 residues. The CDR3 DNA reads as TGTGCCAGCAAAGCGGGTTTCTCCTACAATGAGCAGTTCTTC. As protein: CASKAGFSYNEQFF.

Only a few counts were recorded for this clonotype. The chain combines TRBV29-1 with TRBJ2-4; perhaps TRBD1 as D (8 bases). The DNA end is more similar to TRBJ2-7, so the J call may be wrong. The length of the CDR3 is 14 residues. From germline, CDR1 is SQVTM and CDR2 ANQGSEA. The DNA for the CDR3 is TGCAGCGTCGTCAGGGGGGGACAGGAGGGCGAGCAGTACTTC. Translation gives CSVVRGGQEGEQYF.

V gene TRBV12-3 or TRBV12-4 combines with J gene TRBJ1-5; possibly TRBD1 for D (5 bases). V was trimmed by 5 bases and J by 5 bases, leaving 19 bases between them. The CDR3 has 16 amino acids. As DNA, the CDR3 is TGTGCCAGCAGTAACCGCCCGACAGCCCTAGATCAGCCCCAGCATTTT. The encoded protein is CASSNRPTALDQPQHF.

This clonotype was detected a few times. The chain uses TRBV5-1 and TRBJ2-3; TRBD2 aligns across 10 bases. CDR3 length equals 16 residues. After removal of 0 bases from V and 4 bases from J, the junction contained 5 bases not matched to a gene. From germline, CDR1 is SGHRS and CDR2 YFSETQ. Here the CDR3 reads CASSLASGSPPDTQYF. The CDR3 DNA follows: TGCGCCAGCAGCTTGGCTAGCGGGAGCCCCCCAGATACGCAGTATTTT. The full variable domain, with the rest looked up from reference TRBV5-1 and TRBJ2-3, is KAGVTQTPRYLIKTRGQQVTLSCSPISGHRSVSWYQQTPGQGLQFLFEYFSETQRNKGNFPGRFSGRQFSNSRSEMNVSTLELGDSALYLCASSLASGSPPDTQYFGPGTRLTVL.

This clonotype was seen more than once but under ten times. The chain joins TRBV2 to TRBJ2-7; 14 nucleotides align to TRBD2. With V trimmed by 5 bases and J by 6 bases, 3 bases remained unmatched. This CDR3 has 14 residues. Per germline, CDR1 SNHLY and CDR2 FYNNEI. This CDR3 reads CASSSTSGRAEQYF. The CDR3 DNA sequence: TGTGCCAGCAGTTCGACTAGCGGGAGGGCCGAGCAGTACTTC.

There are a few counts of this clonotype. The CDR3 nucleotides read TGCAGCGTTGAAGACAGGGGACGGAGCGAAAAACTGTTTTTT. Translation: CSVEDRGRSEKLFF. The chain has TRBV29-1 and TRBJ1-4; weak D call: TRBD1 (6 bases). V lost 0 bases and J 8 bases, leaving 13 bases between the germline ends. CDR1 is SQVTM, CDR2 ANQGSEA, per germline. This CDR3 contains 14 residues. The full variable domain, completed using reference TRBV29-1 and TRBJ1-4, is SAVISQKPSRDICQRGTSLTIQCQVDSQVTMMFWYRQQPGQSLTLIATANQGSEATYESGFVIDKFPISRPNLTFSTLTVSNMSPEDSSIYLCSVEDRGRSEKLFFGSGTQLSVL.

This clonotype has a handful of counts. J is TRBJ1-2 and V is TRBV12-3 or TRBV12-4; maybe TRBD1 (6 bases). The V end was cut by 4 bases, the J end by 8 bases, with 14 bases between. CDR3 length: 13 amino acids. CDR3 DNA: TGTGCCAGCAGTTCCCGGGGGGCGCTGGGCTACACCTTC. Protein: CASSSRGALGYTF.

CDR3 nucleotides: TGCGCCAGCAGCCAATTTATCTCACCCGGACAGGGGTCCTATGGCTACACCTTC. Its protein is CASSQFISPGQGSYGYTF. The chain recombines TRBV5-1 with TRBJ1-2, with 9 bases aligning to TRBD1. Germline V gene data show CDR1 as SGHRS and CDR2 as YFSETQ. The CDR3 is 18 residues long. V lost 4 bases and J lost 4; bases outside the gene matches: 17.

The chain joins TRBV11-2 to TRBJ2-5, with D possibly called TRBD1 or TRBD2 (5 bases each). Trimming stripped 1 base from V and 11 bases from J, with 23 bases between. The CDR3 extends over 16 amino acids. Germline lookup yields CDR1 SGHAT and CDR2 FQNNGV. CDR3 coding DNA: TGTGCCAGCAGCTTAGCAGATTGGACCAATGTAGGGGAGCAGTACTTC. It yields the protein CASSLADWTNVGEQYF.

The sample holds a few counts of this clonotype. This rearrangement joins TRBV14 to TRBJ1-2; possibly TRBD1 for D (5 bases). Trimming shortened V by 0 bases and J by 7 bases, and 12 bases separated the two germline ends. This CDR3 is 14 amino acids long. Germline CDR1 SGHDN, CDR2 FVKESK. CDR3 protein: CASSQEGQGGGYTF. The CDR3 coding sequence is TGTGCCAGCAGCCAAGAAGGGCAGGGAGGTGGCTACACCTTC.

This clonotype was found a few times. J is TRBJ2-1 and V is TRBV12-3 or TRBV12-4, with D unclear. The CDR3 sequence is 13 residues long. Trimming took 5 bases from V and 9 from J, leaving 14 bases between them. In DNA, the CDR3 is TGTGCCAGCAGTCCACTACCGATCCCTGAGCAGTTCTTC. Translated, it gives CASSPLPIPEQFF.

This chain links TRBV27 with TRBJ1-2; tentative D call: TRBD1 (5 bases). CDR1 is MNHEY and CDR2 is SMNVEV in the germline V gene (reference sequence). This CDR3 is 12 amino acids long. V was cut by 5 bases and J by 7 bases, with 11 bases left in between. In DNA, the CDR3 is TGTGCCAGCAGTCCCGGGACTTTTGGCTACACCTTC. Translating it yields CASSPGTFGYTF.

This clonotype was counted only a few times. The chain uses TRBV4-1 and TRBJ2-7; 15 positions match TRBD2. The J segment lost 1 base and the V segment lost 5 bases, leaving 12 bases of the junction unmatched. CDR3 length: 19 residues. Per germline, CDR1 MGHRA and CDR2 YSYEKL. DNA for the CDR3: TGCGCCAGCAGCTTACTGATGGGACTAGCGGGGGGATCATCCTACGAGCAGTACTTC. This sequence encodes CASSLLMGLAGGSSYEQYF.

The chain employs TRBV7-2 and TRBJ1-1, with 7 bases identical to TRBD1. Germline V gives CDR1 SGHTA, CDR2 FQGNSA. CDR3 length: 17 residues. After removal of 5 bases from V and 7 bases from J, the junction contained 19 bases not matched to a gene. The CDR3: CASSPNILNRGRVEAFF. CDR3 DNA sequence: TGTGCCAGCAGCCCAAATATTCTGAACAGGGGTCGTGTTGAAGCTTTCTTT.

J is TRBJ2-7 and V is TRBV20-1; 8 nucleotides agree with TRBD1. J gave up 5 bases and V 2 bases, and 14 bases lay outside the gene matches. Germline V CDR1 and CDR2: DFQATT, SNEGSKA (reference sequence). The CDR3 covers 16 residues. The CDR3 DNA follows: TGCAGTGCTAGACGGGGACCGGGACAGGTTTCCGACGAGCAGTACTTC. Residues: CSARRGPGQVSDEQYF.

This clonotype was seen a handful of times. The chain recombines TRBV12-3 or TRBV12-4 with TRBJ2-1, with 11 bases aligning to TRBD1. The V segment lost 5 bases and the J segment 9 bases; nucleotides outside the gene matches: 6. The CDR3 has 14 amino acids. The CDR3, as DNA: TGTGCCAGCAGTGAACCCGGGACAGGGGGTGAGCAGTTCTTC. This translates into CASSEPGTGGEQFF.

The chain recombines TRBV2 with TRBJ2-7; 11 bases line up with TRBD1. The CDR3 has 16 amino acids. Looked up from germline, CDR1 is SNHLY and CDR2 is FYNNEI. After removal of 6 bases from V and 2 bases from J, the junction contained 9 bases not matched to a gene. The CDR3 reads CASRLSPGQGAYEQYF. The DNA for the CDR3 is TGTGCCAGCAGGCTTTCTCCGGGACAGGGGGCCTACGAGCAGTACTTC. Complete variable domain (other parts from reference TRBV2 and TRBJ2-7): EPEVTQTPSHQVTQMGQEVILRCVPISNHLYFYWYRQILGQKVEFLVSFYNNEISEKSEIFDDQFSVERPDGSNFTLKIRSTKLEDSAMYFCASRLSPGQGAYEQYFGPGTRLTVT.

This clonotype has a handful of counts. The chain uses TRBV10-3 and TRBJ2-1; tentative D call: TRBD2 (6 bases). V lost 5 bases, J lost 1 base, and 9 bases lay in between. The CDR3 is 14 amino acids. Germline CDR1 and CDR2: ENHRY and SYGVKD. The DNA for the CDR3 is TGTGCCATCAGTATGACTAGTTCCTACAATGAGCAGTTCTTC. This gives the protein CAISMTSSYNEQFF.

The V gene is TRBV4-1, the J gene TRBJ1-5; perhaps TRBD1 as D (5 bases). The CDR3 covers 16 residues. Trimming left V 1 base short and J 0 bases short, with 10 bases between. Per the germline V gene, CDR1 is MGHRA and CDR2 is YSYEKL. CDR3 DNA sequence: TGCGCCAGCAGCCAAGGGCAGGGCCATAGCAATCAGCCCCAGCATTTT. Protein: CASSQGQGHSNQPQHF.

The chain uses TRBV20-1 and TRBJ2-3; TRBD2 agrees at 10 bases. CDR3 length: 18 residues. The V segment lost 5 bases and the J segment 1 base; nucleotides outside the gene matches: 15. Germline V gene sequence: CDR1 DFQATT, CDR2 SNEGSKA (reference sequence). The CDR3 sequence: CSAPKTSGADRRTDTQYF. CDR3 in DNA: TGCAGTGCTCCTAAAACTAGCGGGGCCGATCGTCGCACAGATACGCAGTATTTT.